These 24 T cell receptor beta chains were all obtained from the same sample, sequenced in a study of T cell repertoires in cytomegalovirus infection. TCRdb passed the reads through MiXCR, listing each CDR3 protein once. The sample yields about 60,000 distinct CDR3 sequences, roughly 32% seen once. These receptors have no identified antigens. Sequencing used PBMCs, sequenced either directly or after in vitro stimulation (not recorded which). These receptors all stem from a human donor in good health (CMV status not recorded). Some clones in this sample may be carry-over from other donors' samples.

The chain is built from TRBV24-1 and TRBJ1-2; 9 bases agree with TRBD1. The CDR3 length is 17 residues. From germline, CDR1 is KGHDR and CDR2 SFDVKD. Germline trimming cut 2 bases from V and 7 bases from J; bases unmatched to any gene: 13. The CDR3 DNA reads as TGTGCCACCAGTGATTCACCCCGGACAGGGGAAGACCTTGGCTACACCTTC. Encoded protein: CATSDSPRTGEDLGYTF.

This clonotype was counted a few times. The chain combines TRBV28 with TRBJ1-1; TRBD1 might be the D (6 bases). CDR1 and CDR2 from the germline V gene are MDHEN and SYDVKM. The CDR3 loop spans 12 amino acids. V was cut by 7 bases and J by 6 bases, with 12 bases left in between. CDR3 sequence (DNA): TGTGCCAGCAAACCCAACAGGGCTGAAGCTTTCTTT. Protein sequence: CASKPNRAEAFF. Based on the CDR3 plus reference TRBV28 and TRBJ1-1, the full variable domain is DVKVTQSSRYLVKRTGEKVFLECVQDMDHENMFWYRQDPGLGLRLIYFSYDVKMKEKGDIPEGYSVSREKKERFSLILESASTNQTSMYLCASKPNRAEAFFGQGTRLTVV.

This clonotype has at least ten counts. The chain uses TRBV7-2 and TRBJ1-1, with D maybe TRBD1 (6 bases). CDR3 size: 14 residues. Trimming cost V 1 base and J 5 bases, with 11 bases left between them. Germline values: CDR1 SGHTA, CDR2 FQGNSA. CDR3: CASSLVSGVTEAFF. The CDR3 nucleotides are TGTGCCAGCAGCTTAGTCTCAGGGGTTACTGAAGCTTTCTTT.

This chain joins TRBV5-4 and TRBJ1-4; no clear D. Germline V gene sequence: CDR1 SGHNT, CDR2 YYREEE (reference sequence). This CDR3 contains 14 residues. The V end lost 1 base, the J end lost 8 bases, and 12 bases lay between the germline ends. Written as DNA, the CDR3 is TGTGCCAGCAGCTTGAGAGGGTCGGAGGAAAAACTGTTTTTT. This gives the protein CASSLRGSEEKLFF.

This clonotype has ten or more counts. This chain uses TRBV7-9 with TRBJ1-1, with D perhaps TRBD1 (5 bases). The CDR3 sequence is 13 residues long. Trimming took 1 base from V and 6 from J, leaving 9 bases between them. Looked up from germline, CDR1 is SEHNR and CDR2 is FQNEAQ (reference sequence). CDR3 sequence (DNA): TGTGCCAGCAGCTTAGTGGAGACAGCTGAAGCTTTCTTT. The encoded protein is CASSLVETAEAFF.

This clonotype was counted only a few times. The V call is TRBV19, the J call TRBJ1-2; 9 bases are shared with TRBD1. Germline-derived CDR1 and CDR2 are LNHDA and SQIVND (reference sequence). After removal of 5 bases from V and 5 bases from J, the junction contained 15 bases not matched to a gene. The CDR3 is 17 residues long. CDR3 protein: CASSPGTGNFGLYGYTF. DNA for the CDR3: TGTGCCAGTAGTCCCGGGACAGGGAATTTTGGGCTGTATGGCTACACCTTC. The entire variable domain, with the rest obtained from reference TRBV19 and TRBJ1-2, is as follows: DGGITQSPKYLFRKEGQNVTLSCEQNLNHDAMYWYRQDPGQGLRLIYYSQIVNDFQKGDIAEGYSVSREKKESFPLTVTSAQKNPTAFYLCASSPGTGNFGLYGYTFGSGTRLTVV.

The V and J genes are TRBV7-2 and TRBJ2-3, with 10 bases aligning to TRBD2. The CDR3 loop spans 15 amino acids. With 5 bases clipped from V and 2 bases from J, the junction kept 4 bases outside the gene matches. Germline CDR1 reads SGHTA; CDR2 reads FQGNSA. DNA of the CDR3: TGTGCCAGCAGCCTAAGCGGGAGGGCCACAGATACGCAGTATTTT. This codes for CASSLSGRATDTQYF.

The chain is built from TRBV7-2 and TRBJ2-3; 14 positions agree with TRBD2. Unmatched junction bases numbered 12, after V lost 5 bases and J lost 14 bases. Germline V gives CDR1 SGHTA, CDR2 FQGNSA. There are 15 residues in the CDR3. CDR3 region: CASSPTGLAGGVAYF. In nucleotides, the CDR3 is TGTGCCAGCAGCCCCACCGGACTAGCGGGAGGCGTTGCGTATTTT.

The V call is TRBV6-2 or TRBV6-3, the J call TRBJ2-5, with D unclear. Germline V gene data show CDR1 as MNHEY and CDR2 as SVGEGT. Between the trimmed V and J ends, which lost 4 bases and 4 bases, there was a span of 10 bases. CDR3 length: 13 amino acids. Written as DNA, the CDR3 is TGTGCCAGCAGTTCCCGAGTCTTAGAGACCCAGTACTTC. Protein sequence: CASSSRVLETQYF.

This clonotype appeared a few times. The chain carries TRBV7-2 and TRBJ2-7; D is unresolved. Trimming took off 5 bases at V and 1 base at J, with 15 bases between the two ends. The length of the CDR3 is 15 residues. Germline CDR1 and CDR2: SGHTA and FQGNSA. The CDR3 here is CASSLSVGISYEQYF. The CDR3 nucleotides read TGTGCCAGCAGCCTGTCGGTCGGAATTTCCTACGAGCAGTACTTC.

This chain connects TRBV18 to TRBJ1-1, with D perhaps TRBD1 (5 bases). The CDR3 spans 14 residues. In germline, CDR1 is KGHSH, CDR2 LQKENI. Between the trimmed V and J ends, which lost 5 bases and 0 bases, there was a span of 10 bases. CDR3 protein: CASSFDRMNTEAFF. In nucleotides, the CDR3 is TGTGCCAGCTCATTCGACAGAATGAACACTGAAGCTTTCTTT.

The rearrangement joins TRBV3-1 to TRBJ1-1; D not certain. The length of the CDR3 is 13 residues. V lost 4 bases to trimming and J lost 3 bases, with 9 bases between them. The germline V gene has CDR1 LGHDT and CDR2 YNNKEL (reference sequence). CDR3 protein: CASSPLPDTEAFF. The CDR3 nucleotides read TGTGCCAGCAGCCCCCTGCCGGACACTGAAGCTTTCTTT.

This chain uses TRBV2 with TRBJ1-1, with TRBD1 matching over 7 bases. V lost 6 bases, J lost 5 bases, and 18 bases stayed unmatched. The CDR3 is 17 amino acids. The V gene's germline CDR1 is SNHLY and CDR2 FYNNEI. DNA of the CDR3: TGTGCCAGCAGCCCAAGTGGGCTAGGGGGCAGTGGGACTGAAGCTTTCTTT. Encoded protein: CASSPSGLGGSGTEAFF.

In its sample, this clonotype was seen a few times. The CDR3 sequence: CASSERDRDREKLFF. CDR3 nucleotides: TGTGCCAGCAGTGAAAGGGACAGGGATAGGGAAAAACTGTTTTTT. This chain uses TRBV2 with TRBJ1-4; 9 positions agree with TRBD1. The CDR3 has 15 residues. The V gene's germline CDR1 is SNHLY and CDR2 FYNNEI. The ends lost 2 bases at V and 8 bases at J; junction bases unmatched: 6.

This clonotype was counted a few times. V usage is TRBV15 and J usage is TRBJ1-2; tentative D call: TRBD1 (5 bases). Between the trimmed V and J ends, which lost 2 bases and 3 bases, there was a span of 16 bases. From germline, CDR1 is LNHNV and CDR2 YYDKDF (reference sequence). The CDR3 is made up of 16 amino acids. The CDR3 DNA sequence: TGTGCCACCAGCAGACCGGGACCGAATTTCTACTATGGCTACACCTTC. Protein: CATSRPGPNFYYGYTF.

This clonotype was found many times. The DNA for the CDR3 is TGTGCCAGCAGCTTAGGAGGTACCCAGTACTTC. Translated, it gives CASSLGGTQYF. This sequence joins TRBV7-2 and TRBJ2-5; no firm D call. This CDR3 has 11 residues. Trimming pared 1 base from V and 8 bases from J, leaving 5 bases between. CDR1 is SGHTA and CDR2 is FQGNSA in the germline V gene.

Only a few counts were recorded for this clonotype. The chain has TRBV7-9 and TRBJ2-1; 15 positions match TRBD2. J lost 10 bases, V lost 5 bases, and 9 bases had no gene match. Germline CDR1 and CDR2: SEHNR and FQNEAQ (reference sequence). The CDR3 covers 16 residues. CDR3 sequence reads: CASSPRWTSGRGEQFF. In DNA, the CDR3 is TGTGCCAGCAGCCCGAGGTGGACTAGCGGGAGGGGAGAGCAGTTCTTC.

There are a few counts of this clonotype. The V gene is TRBV7-9, the J gene TRBJ2-1; D possibly corresponds to TRBD1 (5 bases). Germline V lookup: CDR1 SEHNR, CDR2 FQNEAQ (reference sequence). Trimming took off 5 bases at V and 3 bases at J, with 8 bases between the two ends. CDR3 length: 13 residues. DNA of the CDR3: TGTGCCAGCAGCCACGACAGCTACAATGAGCAGTTCTTC. Translated: CASSHDSYNEQFF.

This clonotype occurred a few times. V and J are TRBV12-3 or TRBV12-4 and TRBJ1-1; the match to TRBD1 covers 7 bases. The ends lost 3 bases at V and 11 bases at J; junction bases unmatched: 9. The length of the CDR3 is 13 residues. CDR3 amino acids: CASSLVRGKGAFF. CDR3 nucleotides: TGTGCCAGCAGTTTGGTCAGGGGGAAGGGGGCTTTCTTT.

This CDR3 reads CAINSGTRNEQFF. CDR3 sequence (DNA): TGTGCCATCAATAGCGGAACGCGCAATGAGCAGTTCTTC. This chain joins TRBV10-3 and TRBJ2-1; D may be TRBD2 (6 bases). Germline loops: CDR1 ENHRY, CDR2 SYGVKD. The CDR3 is 13 residues long. V was shortened by 7 bases and J by 6 bases, with 13 bases between the two germline ends.

The V and J genes are TRBV12-3 or TRBV12-4 and TRBJ2-3, with D unresolved. CDR3 length equals 14 residues. Trimming cost V 6 bases and J 3 bases, with 13 bases left between them. In DNA form, the CDR3 reads TGTGCCAGCAGCCCCGTTACGCCAACAGATACGCAGTATTTT. This translates into CASSPVTPTDTQYF.

This clonotype showed up just a few times. V usage is TRBV7-6 and J usage is TRBJ2-1, with a weak D call TRBD2 (6 bases). V was trimmed by 5 bases and J by 8 bases, leaving 13 bases between them. Germline loops: CDR1 SGHVS, CDR2 FNYEAQ. The CDR3 covers 13 residues. The CDR3 is CASSLMGGDEQFF. The CDR3 region has the DNA TGTGCCAGCAGCCTTATGGGGGGAGATGAGCAGTTCTTC.

This clonotype was seen only a few times. J is TRBJ2-1 and V is TRBV28, with D unclear. The V and J ends lost 4 bases and 6 bases respectively, with 10 bases between them. Germline V gives CDR1 MDHEN, CDR2 SYDVKM. This CDR3 region has 13 residues. CDR3 sequence reads: CASSSDPPNEQFF. CDR3 DNA: TGTGCCAGCAGTTCGGACCCCCCCAATGAGCAGTTCTTC.

The chain has TRBV4-2 and TRBJ2-1; 8 bases map to TRBD1. V trimming: 4 bases; J trimming: 9 bases; junction bases outside the gene matches: 2. The CDR3 runs 12 residues. In germline, CDR1 is LGHNA, CDR2 YNFKEQ. The CDR3 nucleotides are TGTGCCAGCAGCCTCGACAGGGGTGAGCAGTTCTTC. Its protein is CASSLDRGEQFF.